This T cell receptor (beta chain) was retrieved from a study of identical twins. General study points: Out-of-frame beta chain sequences displayed weaker excess sharing between twins.

TCRdb passed the 5' RACE reads through MiXCR, listing each CDR3 protein once. The sample includes 1.5 million to 2 million distinct CDR3 sequences, about 31% of them seen just once. Donors were all healthy Caucasians. Of note for this clonotype: Its antigen is unidentified.

The CDR3 has 16 amino acids. V was trimmed by 1 base and J by 7 bases, leaving 20 bases between them. Germline lookup yields CDR1 MDHEN and CDR2 SYDVKM. This TCR derives from a newborn girl in good health. Material for sequencing was cord blood. V gene TRBV28 combines with J gene TRBJ2-7; D possibly corresponds to TRBD1 (5 bases). CDR3 coding DNA: TGTGCCAGCAGTTTATTGGGGCTACCTCCCTACAATGAGCAGTACTTC. The encoded protein is CASSLLGLPPYNEQYF.